This is a list of T cell receptor beta chains from one sample in a study of early T cells in non-severe SARS-CoV-2 infection. TCRdb fed the 5' RACE reads into MiXCR, producing one record per CDR3 protein. The sample records 50,000 to 60,000 distinct CDR3 sequences, around 12% being singletons. The specimen was whole blood. The receptors were sampled from an adult who was a healthcare worker with PCR-confirmed SARS-CoV-2 infection or an uninfected control (not recorded which). The CDR3 runs from the conserved cysteine through the conserved F or W. Each record gives: J gene, D gene, clone size, V gene, CDR3 DNA, CDR3 protein. The D gene is left open where the match is weak. Clone size is stated in some rows and not others, as once, few, many or a class when expanded.

>TRBJ1-1|-|few|TRBV7-2
TGTGCCAGCAGCTTAGTGGGGGGGAGGATGAACACTGAAGCTTTCTTT
CASSLVGGRMNTEAFF
>TRBJ1-4|-|few|TRBV7-9
TGTGCCAGCAGCCCGGTCGGGGGGTTCGAGGAAAAACTGTTTTTT
CASSPVGGFEEKLFF
>TRBJ2-3|-|-|TRBV11-2
TGTGCCAGCAGCTTAGGAGGGAATACGCAGTATTTT
CASSLGGNTQYF
>TRBJ2-7|-|-|TRBV18
TGTGCCAGCTCAAGCTCAGGGGAGCAGTACTTC
CASSSSGEQYF
>TRBJ1-1|-|many|TRBV20-1
TGCAGTGCTAGAGATAGTTTGGTCACTGAAGCTTTCTTT
CSARDSLVTEAFF
>TRBJ2-7|TRBD1|many|TRBV6-5
TGTGCCAGCAGTTACCGGGACAGGGGCCCCTACGAGCAGTACTTC
CASSYRDRGPYEQYF
>TRBJ1-1|-|few|TRBV14
TGTGCCAGCAGCCAAGAAGTTCCCAGGGCGGGTGCGAACACTGAAGCTTTCTTT
CASSQEVPRAGANTEAFF
>TRBJ2-2|-|many|TRBV7-2
TGTGCCAGCAGCTTAGGTGGCGGGGTCACGCCCAGAACAAGCGGGGAGCTGTTTTTT
CASSLGGGVTPRTSGELFF
>TRBJ2-1|TRBD2|-|TRBV20-1
TGCAGTGCTAGCCGGACTAGCGGGGCGTATGAGCAGTTCTTC
CSASRTSGAYEQFF
>TRBJ2-3|TRBD1|-|TRBV5-1
TGCGCCAGCAGCTTGGCGGGACAGGGGGGAGATACGCAGTATTTT
CASSLAGQGGDTQYF
>TRBJ2-3|-|-|TRBV3-1
TGTGCCAGCAGCCAAGCGAGGGGGACAGATACGCAGTATTTT
CASSQARGTDTQYF
>TRBJ1-1|-|many|TRBV7-2
TGTGCCAGCAGCCCGAGGGGGGGGCAGCTTCCCACTGAAGCTTTCTTT
CASSPRGGQLPTEAFF
>TRBJ2-5|-|many|TRBV20-1
TGCAGTGCTAGTGAACTAGCCCTCCAAGAGACCCAGTACTTC
CSASELALQETQYF
>TRBJ1-2|-|-|TRBV7-3
TGTGCCAGCAGCCCTGATGGGCTCTATGGCTACACCTTC
CASSPDGLYGYTF
>TRBJ1-1|-|few|TRBV6-1
TGTGCCAGCAGTGATGTCGCGAACACTGAAGCTTTCTTT
CASSDVANTEAFF
>TRBJ2-1|-|few|TRBV20-1
TGCAGTGCTAGAGATTTGAAGGTGCTGGATGAGCAGTTCTTC
CSARDLKVLDEQFF
>TRBJ1-1|-|few|TRBV27
TGTGCCAGCAGTTCAGGATTGAACACTGAAGCTTTCTTT
CASSSGLNTEAFF
>TRBJ2-1|TRBD2|many|TRBV12-3/TRBV12-4
TGTGCCAGCTTCTCCGGGGGGGCAAACAATGAGCAGTTCTTC
CASFSGGANNEQFF
>TRBJ2-5|TRBD1|-|TRBV6-2/TRBV6-3
TGTGCCAGCAGCCCCGACCGGGACAGGGCCGTAGGTGCCCAGTACTTC
CASSPDRDRAVGAQYF
>TRBJ1-6|-|many|TRBV6-2/TRBV6-3
TGTGCCAGCATAAGGGGTGGGAATTCACCCCTCCACTTT
CASIRGGNSPLHF
>TRBJ2-2|-|few|TRBV2
TGTGCCAGCAGTACTGCCGGGGAGCTGTTTTTT
CASSTAGELFF
>TRBJ2-7|-|-|TRBV7-9
TGTGCCAGCAGCTTAGCGCAAGGGCCTACTGAGCAGTACTTC
CASSLAQGPTEQYF
>TRBJ2-1|-|few|TRBV11-2
TGTGCCAGCAGCTCCGGCAATGAGCAGTTCTTC
CASSSGNEQFF
>TRBJ1-1|-|few|TRBV27
TGTGCCAGCAGTCCGGTCCGATTGAACACTGAAGCTTTCTTT
CASSPVRLNTEAFF
>TRBJ2-7|-|many|TRBV5-1
TGCGCCAGCAGCGAAACAGGGCGACCCTACGAGCAGTACTTC
CASSETGRPYEQYF
>TRBJ2-7|-|-|TRBV11-2
TGTGCCAGCAGCCAGGGACGGGATCCCTTGGGGGACGAGCAGTACTTC
CASSQGRDPLGDEQYF
>TRBJ1-5|-|-|TRBV6-2/TRBV6-3
TGTGCCATAAGGACGGGGGGGACCGGGCAGCCCCAGCATTTT
CAIRTGGTGQPQHF